These 13 T cell receptor beta chains came from one sample sequenced in a study of CD8 T cells in Susac syndrome. Random hexamers were used to reverse transcribe the RNA input (about 0.45 to 1 ug). TCRdb analysed the immunoSEQ multiplex PCR reads with MiXCR anew, one entry per CDR3 protein. Of about 250,000 distinct CDR3 sequences in the sample, roughly 93% were seen once. Material for sequencing was CD4+ T cells from PBMCs. All receptors come from a human donor with multiple sclerosis.

This chain links TRBV3-1 with TRBJ2-4; D uncertain. V shed 0 bases and J shed 6 bases, with 12 bases lying between them. This CDR3 has 15 amino acids. Germline-derived CDR1 and CDR2 are LGHDT and YNNKEL (reference sequence). The CDR3 is CASSQDVAWGNIQYF. The DNA of the CDR3 is TGTGCCAGCAGCCAAGATGTGGCCTGGGGAAACATTCAGTACTTC.

This clonotype occurred a few times. The chain links TRBV7-3 to TRBJ2-6; D may be TRBD2 (5 bases). Germline lookup yields CDR1 SGHTA and CDR2 FQGTGA. This CDR3 has 15 residues. Trimming took 6 bases from V and 0 from J, leaving 9 bases between them. This chain's CDR3 is CASSRDFSGANVLTF. The CDR3, as DNA: TGTGCCAGCAGTCGGGATTTCTCTGGGGCCAACGTCCTGACTTTC.

The CDR3 sequence is CAWRGGASGANVLTF. The CDR3, as DNA: TGTGCCTGGAGGGGGGGGGCCTCTGGGGCCAACGTCCTGACTTTC. This sequence joins TRBV30 and TRBJ2-6; D is possibly TRBD2 (7 bases). This CDR3 has 15 residues. Germline V gene sequence: CDR1 GTSNPN, CDR2 SVGIG (reference sequence). The V and J ends lost 3 bases and 0 bases respectively, with 9 bases between them.

The chain uses TRBV7-9 and TRBJ1-1, with D unclear. Trimming shortened V by 2 bases and J by 1 base, and 8 bases separated the two germline ends. The germline gives CDR1 SEHNR, CDR2 FQNEAQ (reference sequence). CDR3 length: 14 amino acids. This chain's CDR3 is CASSLMAGNTEAFF. CDR3 nucleotide sequence: TGTGCCAGCAGCTTAATGGCAGGGAACACTGAAGCTTTCTTT.

The chain couples TRBV3-1 to TRBJ2-1; 7 nucleotides agree with TRBD1. The trim removed 7 bases at V and 4 bases at J, leaving 13 bases unmatched. This CDR3 contains 16 residues. Per the germline V gene, CDR1 is LGHDT and CDR2 is YNNKEL (reference sequence). This chain's CDR3 is CASTLSGGTVYNEQFF. The CDR3 DNA follows: TGTGCCAGCACCCTCTCAGGTGGGACAGTTTACAATGAGCAGTTCTTC.

V and J are TRBV6-5 and TRBJ2-1, with 9 nucleotides matching TRBD1. The germline CDR1 and CDR2 sequences are MNHEY and SVGAGI. CDR3 length equals 17 residues. V shed 4 bases and J 3 bases; nucleotides not matched to a gene: 10. CDR3 amino acids: CASSFSTGTGSYNEQFF. The CDR3 nucleotides are TGTGCCAGCAGTTTTTCCACCGGGACAGGGAGCTACAATGAGCAGTTCTTC.

The chain uses TRBV4-1 and TRBJ1-1; TRBD1 agrees at 9 bases. Germline CDR1 MGHRA, CDR2 YSYEKL. The CDR3 spans 16 residues. The V segment lost 0 bases and the J segment 6 bases; nucleotides outside the gene matches: 8. This CDR3 is CASSQEKTGGRAEAFF. The CDR3 nucleotides are TGCGCCAGCAGCCAAGAGAAAACAGGGGGCAGGGCTGAAGCTTTCTTT.

The chain uses TRBV7-6 and TRBJ1-1, with TRBD1 as a possible D gene (5 bases). Per the germline V gene, CDR1 is SGHVS and CDR2 is FNYEAQ. V dropped 1 base and J dropped 1 base, with 10 bases sitting between them. This CDR3 contains 15 residues. The CDR3 region is CASSLDGHSNTEAFF. The CDR3 nucleotides are TGTGCCAGCAGCTTAGACGGACACTCGAACACTGAAGCTTTCTTT.

The rearrangement links TRBV3-1 to TRBJ1-1; a weak D match, TRBD1 (6 bases). The V end was cut by 6 bases, the J end by 1 base, with 15 bases between. Germline CDR1 reads LGHDT; CDR2 reads YNNKEL (reference sequence). The CDR3 is 15 residues long. The CDR3 DNA reads TGTGCCAGCAGGGGGACAATCACTGGGAACACTGAAGCTTTCTTT. Encoded protein: CASRGTITGNTEAFF.

CDR3 region: CASRPLAGEDTQYF. CDR3 bases: TGTGCCAGCAGACCACTAGCGGGGGAGGATACGCAGTATTTT. The rearrangement joins TRBV5-4 to TRBJ2-3, with TRBD2 matching 11 bases. CDR1 SGHNT and CDR2 YYREEE come from the germline V gene (reference sequence). Germline trimming cut 5 bases from V and 6 bases from J; bases unmatched to any gene: 5. The length of the CDR3 is 14 residues.

The chain couples TRBV29-1 to TRBJ1-2; D not resolved. V was cut by 1 base and J by 4 bases, with 7 bases left in between. This CDR3 is 12 amino acids long. The germline gives CDR1 SQVTM, CDR2 ANQGSEA. The CDR3 reads CSVEGQFYGYTF. The DNA of the CDR3 is TGCAGCGTTGAAGGGCAGTTCTATGGCTACACCTTC.

The V and J genes are TRBV5-6 and TRBJ1-5, with D uncertain. Deletions cut 0 bases from V and 0 bases from J, with 4 bases between. Germline CDR1 reads SGHDT; CDR2 reads YYEEEE. The CDR3 extends over 14 amino acids. CDR3 sequence (DNA): TGTGCCAGCAGCTTGGGTATTAGCAATCAGCCCCAGCATTTT. Translation gives CASSLGISNQPQHF. Complete variable domain (other parts from reference TRBV5-6 and TRBJ1-5): DAGVTQSPTHLIKTRGQQVTLRCSPKSGHDTVSWYQQALGQGPQFIFQYYEEEERQRGNFPDRFSGHQFPNYSSELNVNALLLGDSALYLCASSLGISNQPQHFGDGTRLSIL.

DNA for the CDR3: TGTGCCAGCAGCCTAGGGACTTTTCCGTCACCCCTCCACTTT. Translating it yields CASSLGTFPSPLHF. V and J are TRBV7-2 and TRBJ1-6; a possible D gene is TRBD1 (5 bases). V was cut by 5 bases and J by 10 bases, with 15 bases left in between. CDR1 SGHTA and CDR2 FQGNSA come from the germline V gene. This CDR3 is built from 14 residues.